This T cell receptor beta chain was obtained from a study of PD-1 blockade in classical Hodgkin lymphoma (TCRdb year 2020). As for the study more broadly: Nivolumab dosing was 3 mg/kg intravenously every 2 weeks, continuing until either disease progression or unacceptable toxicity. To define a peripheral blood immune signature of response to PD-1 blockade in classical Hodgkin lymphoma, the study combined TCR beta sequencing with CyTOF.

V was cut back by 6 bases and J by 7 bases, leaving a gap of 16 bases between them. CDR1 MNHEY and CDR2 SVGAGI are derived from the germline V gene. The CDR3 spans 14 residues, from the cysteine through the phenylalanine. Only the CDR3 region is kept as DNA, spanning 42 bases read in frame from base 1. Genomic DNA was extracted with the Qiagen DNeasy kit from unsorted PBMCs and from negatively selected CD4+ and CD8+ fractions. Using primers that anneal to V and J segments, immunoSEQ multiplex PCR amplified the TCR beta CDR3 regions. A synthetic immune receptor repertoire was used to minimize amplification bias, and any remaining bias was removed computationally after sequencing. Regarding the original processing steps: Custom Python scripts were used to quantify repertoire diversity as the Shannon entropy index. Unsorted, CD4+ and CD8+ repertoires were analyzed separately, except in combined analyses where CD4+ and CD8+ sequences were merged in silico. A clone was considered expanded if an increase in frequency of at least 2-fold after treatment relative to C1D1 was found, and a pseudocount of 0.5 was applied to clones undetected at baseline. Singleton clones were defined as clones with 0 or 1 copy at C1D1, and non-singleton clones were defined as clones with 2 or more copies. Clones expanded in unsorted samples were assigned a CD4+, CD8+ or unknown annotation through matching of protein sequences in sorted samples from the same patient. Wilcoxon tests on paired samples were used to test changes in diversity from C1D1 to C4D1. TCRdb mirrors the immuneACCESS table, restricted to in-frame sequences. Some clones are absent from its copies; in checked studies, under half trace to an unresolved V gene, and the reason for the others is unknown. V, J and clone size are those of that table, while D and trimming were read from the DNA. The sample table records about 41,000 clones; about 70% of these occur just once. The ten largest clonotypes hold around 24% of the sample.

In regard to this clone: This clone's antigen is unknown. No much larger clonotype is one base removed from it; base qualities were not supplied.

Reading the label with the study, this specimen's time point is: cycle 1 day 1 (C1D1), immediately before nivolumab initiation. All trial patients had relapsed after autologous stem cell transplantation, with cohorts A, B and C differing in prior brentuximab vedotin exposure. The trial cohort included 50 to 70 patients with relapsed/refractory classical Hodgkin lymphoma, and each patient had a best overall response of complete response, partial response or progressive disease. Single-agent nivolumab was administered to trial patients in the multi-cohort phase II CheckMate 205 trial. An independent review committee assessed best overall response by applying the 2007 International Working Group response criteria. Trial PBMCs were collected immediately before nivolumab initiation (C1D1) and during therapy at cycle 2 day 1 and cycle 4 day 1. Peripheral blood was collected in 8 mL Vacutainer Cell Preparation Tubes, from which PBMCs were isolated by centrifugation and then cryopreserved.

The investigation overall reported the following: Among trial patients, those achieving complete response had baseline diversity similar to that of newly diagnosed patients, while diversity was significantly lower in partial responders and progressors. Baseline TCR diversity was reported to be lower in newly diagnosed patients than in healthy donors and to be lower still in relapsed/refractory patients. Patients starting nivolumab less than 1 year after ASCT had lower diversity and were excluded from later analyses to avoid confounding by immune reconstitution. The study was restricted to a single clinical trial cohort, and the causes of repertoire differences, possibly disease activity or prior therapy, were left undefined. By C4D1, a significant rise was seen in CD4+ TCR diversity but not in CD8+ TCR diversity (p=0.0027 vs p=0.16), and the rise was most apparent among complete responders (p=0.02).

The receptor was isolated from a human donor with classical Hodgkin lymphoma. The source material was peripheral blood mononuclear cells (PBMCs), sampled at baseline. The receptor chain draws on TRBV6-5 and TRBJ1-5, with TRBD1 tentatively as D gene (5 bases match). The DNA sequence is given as TGTGCCAGCAGAGGGGCAGATGCATACCAGCCCCAGCATTTT. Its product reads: CASRGADAYQPQHF.